The source of this T cell receptor beta chain is a study of PD-L1 blockade in urothelial cancer. Turning to the study itself: About 85% of the roughly 30 patients were males with bladder-origin urothelial cancer.

TCR analog templates of synthetic origin were spiked into each PCR. The method was immunoSEQ multiplex PCR; TCRdb's version includes in-frame clones alone and lacks a portion of them. Among 95,000 to 130,000 clones listed, around 89% were seen once. Trimming took 5 bases from V and 1 from J, leaving 9 bases between them. CDR1 LNHDA and CDR2 SQIVND come from the germline V gene (reference sequence). This CDR3 contains 14 residues. Time point noted: peripheral blood 6 weeks after treatment start. Patients presented with locally advanced or metastatic urothelial carcinoma. Each individual provided 1 to 8 samples (taken pretreatment and on-treatment).

The material was PBMCs, obtained around atezolizumab (anti-PD-L1) treatment. V is TRBV19 and J is TRBJ1-5, with D unclear. This clonotype was obtained from a man in his 60s with urothelial cancer. CDR3 amino acids: CASSPGGSNQPQHF. The CDR3 DNA sequence: TGTGCCAGTAGTCCGGGAGGGAGCAATCAGCCCCAGCATTTT.